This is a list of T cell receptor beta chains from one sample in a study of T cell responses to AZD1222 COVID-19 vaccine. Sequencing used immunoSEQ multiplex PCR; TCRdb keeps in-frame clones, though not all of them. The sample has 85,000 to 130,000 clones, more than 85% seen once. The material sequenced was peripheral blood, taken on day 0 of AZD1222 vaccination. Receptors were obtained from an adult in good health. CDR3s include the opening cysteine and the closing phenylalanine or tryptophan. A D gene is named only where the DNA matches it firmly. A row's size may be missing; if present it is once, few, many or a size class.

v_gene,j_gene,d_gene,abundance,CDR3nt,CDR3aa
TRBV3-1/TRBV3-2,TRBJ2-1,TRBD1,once,TGTGCCAGCAGCCAAGATGCAGGGGGCAATGAGCAGTTCTTC,CASSQDAGGNEQFF
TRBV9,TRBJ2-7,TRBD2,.,TGTGCCAGCAGCGTTGGGACTAGCGGGAGAGTTTCCGAGCAGTACTTC,CASSVGTSGRVSEQYF
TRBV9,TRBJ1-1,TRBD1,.,TGTGCCAGCAGCGGAACAGGGGCGCGTGGGACTGAAGCTTTCTTT,CASSGTGARGTEAFF
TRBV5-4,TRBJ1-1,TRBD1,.,TGTGCCAGCAGCAAAGGACAGGGTGAAACTGAAGCTTTCTTT,CASSKGQGETEAFF
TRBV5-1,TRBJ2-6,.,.,TGCGCCAGCAGCTTGGATGGGACGCCCGGTGCTGGGGCCAACGTCCTGACTTTC,CASSLDGTPGAGANVLTF
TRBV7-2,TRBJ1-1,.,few,TGTGCCAGCAGCTTAGTTCTACAGGCGAGGGCTGAAGCTTTCTTT,CASSLVLQARAEAFF
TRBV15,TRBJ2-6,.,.,TGTGCCACCAGCAGAGATTCTTGGGCTTCGGCGGGCAACTCTGGGGCCAACGTCCTGACTTTC,CATSRDSWASAGNSGANVLTF
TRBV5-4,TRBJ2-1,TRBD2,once,TGTGCCAGCAGCTCTCCGGGACTAGCTTCCTACAATGAGCAGTTCTTC,CASSSPGLASYNEQFF
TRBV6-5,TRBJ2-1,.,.,TGTGCCAGCAGTTACTCTGGACCGTACAATGAGCAGTTCTTC,CASSYSGPYNEQFF
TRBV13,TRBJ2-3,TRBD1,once,TGTGCCAGCAGCTCCTCCATCCGGGACAGGGTATATTTT,CASSSSIRDRVYF
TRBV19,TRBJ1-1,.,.,TGTGCCAGTAGTATGCGTTTGGGGAACACTGAAGCTTTCTTT,CASSMRLGNTEAFF
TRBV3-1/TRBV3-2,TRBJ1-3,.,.,TGTGCCAGCGCCGGACGCGAGCTGGGAAACACCATATATTTT,CASAGRELGNTIYF
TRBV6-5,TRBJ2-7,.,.,TGTGCCAGCAGTTACAAGGGGAACTCCTACGAGCAGTACTTC,CASSYKGNSYEQYF
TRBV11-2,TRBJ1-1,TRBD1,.,TGTGCCAGCCGCAGGGGGGCGGACACTGAAGCTTTCTTT,CASRRGADTEAFF
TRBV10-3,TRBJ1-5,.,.,TGTGCCATCAGTGAGCGGGGGAGGGAAGGTCAGCCCCAGCATTTT,CAISERGREGQPQHF
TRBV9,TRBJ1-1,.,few,TGTGCCAGCAGTGTCCGGGGGCAAGAGGATGAAGCTTTCTTT,CASSVRGQEDEAFF
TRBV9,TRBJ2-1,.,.,TGTGCCAGCAGCGTTCAGGGAATTCACAATGAGCAGTTCTTC,CASSVQGIHNEQFF
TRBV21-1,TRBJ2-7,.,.,TGTGCCAGCCTTCTCAGGCAGGGGGCATACGAGCAGTACTTC,CASLLRQGAYEQYF
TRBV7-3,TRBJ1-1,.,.,TGTGCCAGCAGCTTAGGTGCTACGAACACTGAAGCTTTCTTT,CASSLGATNTEAFF
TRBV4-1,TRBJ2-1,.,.,TGCGCCAGCAGCCAGGGGCGGGACTATGAGCAGTTCTTC,CASSQGRDYEQFF
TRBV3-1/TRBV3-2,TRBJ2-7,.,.,TGTGCCAGCAGACAAAGAGCGGAGCAGTACTTC,CASRQRAEQYF
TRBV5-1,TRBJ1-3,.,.,TGCGCCAGCAGCTTGTCAGGCAGCTCTGGAAACACCATATATTTT,CASSLSGSSGNTIYF
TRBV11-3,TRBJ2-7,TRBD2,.,TGTGCCAGCAGCTTACTCCCCGGACTAGCGGAGTACTTC,CASSLLPGLAEYF
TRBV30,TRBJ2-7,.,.,TGTGCCTGGAGTTCGGGAACCGAGCAGTACTTC,CAWSSGTEQYF
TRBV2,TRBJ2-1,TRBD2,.,TGTGCCAGCAGAAGACTAGCGGGAGGCCATGAGCAGTTCTTC,CASRRLAGGHEQFF
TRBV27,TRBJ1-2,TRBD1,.,TGTGCCAGCAGGGGACAGGCGCTTAACTATGGCTACACCTTC,CASRGQALNYGYTF
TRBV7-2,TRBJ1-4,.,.,TGTGCCAGCAGCCCAGACAGGTTACAGGAAAAACTGTTTTTT,CASSPDRLQEKLFF
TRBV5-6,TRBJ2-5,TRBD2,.,TGTGCCAGCAGCTTCCCTATGCGGGAGCCCCTCTCAGAGACCCAGTACTTC,CASSFPMREPLSETQYF
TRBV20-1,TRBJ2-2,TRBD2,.,TGCAGTGCTCGCGGGGGTTTGGAGCTGTTTTTT,CSARGGLELFF
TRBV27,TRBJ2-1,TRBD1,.,TGTGCCACTCAGGCGGGACAGGGGGTCAATGAGCAGTTCTTC,CATQAGQGVNEQFF
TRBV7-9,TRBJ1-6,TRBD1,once,TGTGCCAGCAGCGCAACAGGGGTCCTCTCACCCCTCCACTTT,CASSATGVLSPLHF
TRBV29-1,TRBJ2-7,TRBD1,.,TGCAGCGTTGCCGCGGACAGGGTACGCGAGCAGTACTTC,CSVAADRVREQYF
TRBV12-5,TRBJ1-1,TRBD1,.,TGTGCTAGTGGTTTCGGACAGGGTAGGGAGGACGCTGAAGCTTTCTTT,CASGFGQGREDAEAFF
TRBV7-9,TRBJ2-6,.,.,TGTGCCAGCAGCCGTGGGGCCAACGTCCTGACTTTC,CASSRGANVLTF
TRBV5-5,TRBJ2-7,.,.,TGTGCCAGCAGCCAGACAGTTGATGTGGAGCAGTACTTC,CASSQTVDVEQYF
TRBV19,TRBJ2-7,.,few,TGTGCCAGTAGTTCCCAACTGTCTCGAGGCTCTTCGCACGAGCAGTACTTC,CASSSQLSRGSSHEQYF
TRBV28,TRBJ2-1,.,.,TGTGCCAGCAGTTCGCCGCGGTCCGGGATTACGTACAATGAGCAGTTCTTC,CASSSPRSGITYNEQFF
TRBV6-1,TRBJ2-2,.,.,TGTGCCAGCAGTGAGACACTACTAGTCGGGGAGCTGTTTTTT,CASSETLLVGELFF
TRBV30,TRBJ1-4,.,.,TGTGCCTGGAGTGTAGAAGACGAAAAACTGTTTTTT,CAWSVEDEKLFF
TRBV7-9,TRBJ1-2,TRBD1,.,TGTGCCAGCAGCTTAGAGGGGGCCGGTGGTGGCTACACCTTC,CASSLEGAGGGYTF
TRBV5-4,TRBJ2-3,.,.,TGTGCCAGCAGTCGGGACTCCTCCTTGTCAGATACGCAGTATTTT,CASSRDSSLSDTQYF
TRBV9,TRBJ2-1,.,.,TGTGCCAGCAGCCTCCGGGAGAGCAATGAGCAGTTCTTC,CASSLRESNEQFF
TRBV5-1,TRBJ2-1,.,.,TGCGCCAGCAGCTTCAGTGGGAGCCTCAATGAGCAGTTCTTC,CASSFSGSLNEQFF
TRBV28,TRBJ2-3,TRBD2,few,TGTGCCAGCAGCCCGAATAGCGGGAGGGCCTCAGATACGCAGTATTTT,CASSPNSGRASDTQYF
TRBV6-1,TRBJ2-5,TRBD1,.,TGTGCCAGCAGTGACGGACAGGGGGCAAAGACCCAGTACTTC,CASSDGQGAKTQYF
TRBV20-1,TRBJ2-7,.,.,TGCAGTGCTATATGGCGGGAAAAGCAGTACTTC,CSAIWREKQYF
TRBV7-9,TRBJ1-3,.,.,TGTGCCAGCAGCTTAGCGAAAGACTCTGGAAACACCATATATTTT,CASSLAKDSGNTIYF
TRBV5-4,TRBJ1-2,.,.,TGTGCCAGCAGCTCGCCCCAGGAGCTCTATGGCTACACCTTC,CASSSPQELYGYTF
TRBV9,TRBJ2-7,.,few,TGTGCCAGCAGCGAGGGACACAGCTCCTACGAGCAGTACTTC,CASSEGHSSYEQYF
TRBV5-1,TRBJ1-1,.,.,TGCGCCAGCAGTGGGCAACTGAACACTGAAGCTTTCTTT,CASSGQLNTEAFF
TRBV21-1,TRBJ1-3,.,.,TGTGCCAGCAGCAAATTGGTCCGCTCCCGGTTTGGAAACACCATATATTTT,CASSKLVRSRFGNTIYF